The 28 T cell receptor beta chains below were found in one sample sequenced in a study of molecular identifiers for immune sequencing clone quantification (dated by TCRdb to 2016 to 2019). Library construction relied on PCR. For sequencing, an Illumina HiSeq 4000 was employed. TCRdb reanalyzed the raw reads on its own, using fastp at Q25 for trimming and MiXCR for clone calling, and kept in-frame beta chains. Rows with one shared CDR3 protein collapse into an entry with the most common genes and DNA. This sample is represented by hundreds of thousands of distinct CDR3 sequences; 15% to 20% of them were singletons. 0.85% of the sample lies in the top ten. The specimen was naive CD8+ T cells from blood, with Jurkat cell RNA spiked in. This specimen's cell subset or site label, per the study, means: FACS-sorted CD8+CD4-CCR7+CD45RA+ naive T cells. These receptor sequences come from a human donor in good health. Some libraries in this study had Jurkat cell RNA spiked in.

The rearrangement links TRBV12-3 or TRBV12-4 to TRBJ1-1; no reliable D call. The length of the CDR3 is 13 residues. V gave up 5 bases and J gave up 5 bases, with 12 bases separating them. CDR3 in DNA: TGTGCCAGCAGTCCACTCGAGAGGACTGAAGCTTTCTTT. Translated, it gives CASSPLERTEAFF.

This clonotype was seen ten or more times. The chain joins TRBV7-8 to TRBJ2-1; 10 nucleotides line up with TRBD2. The CDR3 covers 18 residues. Germline loops: CDR1 SGHVS, CDR2 FQNEAQ. J lost 12 bases, V lost 3 bases, and 20 bases had no gene match. The CDR3: CASSFHPPGTSEALWQFF. CDR3 coding DNA: TGTGCCAGCAGCTTTCATCCTCCGGGGACTAGCGAGGCCCTGTGGCAGTTCTTC.

This clonotype was seen a handful of times. This chain connects TRBV27 to TRBJ2-1; D is possibly TRBD2 (6 bases). The V gene's germline CDR1 is MNHEY and CDR2 SMNVEV (reference sequence). V gave up 2 bases and J gave up 5 bases, with 13 bases separating them. The CDR3 length is 15 residues. CDR3 DNA: TGTGCCAGCAGTTTAGGTGGGAGGTACGACAATGAGCAGTTCTTC. This encodes CASSLGGRYDNEQFF.

Remarks on this clonotype: This sequence may be a read error, since a much larger clone differs from it by one base. The chain recombines TRBV24-1 with TRBJ2-1, with D tentatively TRBD1 (6 bases). The germline V gene encodes CDR1 KGHDR and CDR2 SFDVKD. CDR3 length: 14 residues. CDR3 in DNA: TGTGCCACCAGTGATCGGGACAAGAACAATGACCAGTTCTTC. Residues: CATSDRDKNNDQFF.

About this clonotype itself: A much bigger clone sits one base away, suggesting this may be a read error. The chain joins TRBV27 to TRBJ1-1, with D uncertain. This CDR3 comprises 14 residues. Germline loops: CDR1 MNHEY, CDR2 SMNVEV (reference sequence). In DNA form, the CDR3 reads TGTGCCGGCAGTGAGGGAGCGCGTGTCACTGAAGCTTTCTTT. Translating it yields CAGSEGARVTEAFF.

This clonotype was counted ten times or more. The CDR3 region has the DNA TGTGCCAGCAGTTTATCGGCCAGTACCGAGACCCAGTACTTC. Translation gives CASSLSASTETQYF. J is TRBJ2-5 and V is TRBV27; no definite D call. Germline V gene lookup returns CDR1 MNHEY and CDR2 SMNVEV (reference sequence). The CDR3 extends over 14 amino acids. Trimming took 0 bases from V and 5 from J, leaving 10 bases between them.

This clonotype was seen ten or more times. The chain employs TRBV19 and TRBJ2-7, with a tentative D call TRBD1 (5 bases). The germline V gene has CDR1 LNHDA and CDR2 SQIVND (reference sequence). Trimming shortened V by 1 base and J by 3 bases, and 7 bases separated the two germline ends. The CDR3 contains 13 residues. CDR3 DNA sequence: TGTGCCAGTAGTATAGCCCAGGGCTACGAGCAGTACTTC. Its protein is CASSIAQGYEQYF.

Worth noting for this clonotype: A single base separates this from a much larger clone, so it may be a read error. The chain combines TRBV12-3 or TRBV12-4 with TRBJ1-1; D remains ambiguous. The CDR3 sequence is 14 residues long. The CDR3 DNA is TGTGCCGGCAGTCAAACTCGGGTGAACACTGAAGCTTTCTTT. The encoded protein is CAGSQTRVNTEAFF.

This clonotype came up many times. The rearrangement joins TRBV30 to TRBJ2-1, with 7 positions matching TRBD2. The CDR3 length is 16 residues. Germline V lookup: CDR1 GTSNPN, CDR2 SVGIG (reference sequence). After removal of 3 bases from V and 2 bases from J, the junction contained 10 bases not matched to a gene. CDR3 nucleotides: TGTGCCTGGAGGGAAATAATAGCGGGCGCCTACAATGAGCAGTTCTTC. It codes for CAWREIIAGAYNEQFF.

A remark on this clonotype: A much larger clonotype is one base distant, so this may be a read error. The chain recombines TRBV25-1 with TRBJ2-1, with a possible D match to TRBD1 (6 bases). The CDR3 spans 15 residues. V lost 1 base to trimming and J lost 2 bases, with 9 bases between them. Germline assignment: CDR1 MGHDK and CDR2 SYGVNS. Here the CDR3 DNA reads TGTGCCAGCAGTGAATTCAGGGGCGCCTACAATGAGCAGTTCTTC. Protein product: CASSEFRGAYNEQFF.

This clonotype was recorded many times. The CDR3 is CSARDVTGNTGELFF. In DNA form, the CDR3 reads TGCAGTGCTAGAGATGTGACAGGGAACACCGGGGAGCTGTTTTTT. V gene TRBV20-1 combines with J gene TRBJ2-2, with a possible D match to TRBD1 (6 bases). This CDR3 has 15 residues. V was clipped by 0 bases and J by 1 base, with 9 bases between them. In germline, CDR1 is DFQATT, CDR2 SNEGSKA (reference sequence).

This clonotype was counted ten times or more. The chain joins TRBV4-3 to TRBJ1-1; 9 positions match TRBD1. V was clipped by 2 bases and J by 6 bases; unmatched bases: 4. The V gene's germline CDR1 is LGHNA and CDR2 YSLEER. This CDR3 is 14 amino acids long. In DNA, the CDR3 is TGCGCCAGCAGCCAAAATCGACAGGGGGCTGAAGCTTTCTTT. Translated, it gives CASSQNRQGAEAFF.

This clonotype occurred many times. The CDR3 nucleotides read TGCAGCGTGTCACCATCGACAGAGGGGACCGCCTATGGCTACACCTTC. Its protein product is CSVSPSTEGTAYGYTF. V gene TRBV29-1 combines with J gene TRBJ1-2; maybe TRBD1 (5 bases). This CDR3 is built from 16 residues. V shed 6 bases and J shed 4 bases, with 24 bases lying between them. The V gene's germline CDR1 is SQVTM and CDR2 ANQGSEA.

This chain uses TRBV18 with TRBJ2-1; 7 nucleotides agree with TRBD1. Germline V gene sequence: CDR1 KGHSH, CDR2 LQKENI. The CDR3 consists of 15 residues. The trim removed 3 bases at V and 5 bases at J, leaving 7 bases unmatched. This CDR3 reads CASSPPGQLHNEQFF. The DNA for the CDR3 is TGTGCCAGCTCACCCCCGGGACAGCTACACAATGAGCAGTTCTTC.

The CDR3 nucleotides are TGCAGTGCTAGAGAACGTGGAGGGGCCTCCTACGAGCAGTACTTC. Residues: CSARERGGASYEQYF. The rearrangement joins TRBV20-1 to TRBJ2-7, with a weak D call TRBD2 (6 bases). The CDR3 has 15 residues. Germline lookup yields CDR1 DFQATT and CDR2 SNEGSKA (reference sequence). V gave up 0 bases and J gave up 0 bases, with 12 bases separating them.

V is TRBV19 and J is TRBJ2-7, with D possibly being TRBD1 or TRBD2 (5 bases each). The V end lost 1 base, the J end lost 5 bases, and 15 bases lay between the germline ends. The CDR3 runs 15 residues. The V gene's germline CDR1 is LNHDA and CDR2 SQIVND (reference sequence). CDR3 residues: CASSIVAGRGDEQYF. Here the CDR3 DNA reads TGTGCCAGTAGTATAGTGGCAGGCCGGGGCGACGAGCAGTACTTC.

The genes are TRBV9 and TRBJ2-5, with D unclear. This CDR3 region has 14 residues. Trimming took 0 bases from V and 3 from J, leaving 9 bases between them. Per the germline V gene, CDR1 is SGDLS and CDR2 is YYNGEE. The chain's CDR3 is CASSVEGEEETQYF. The CDR3, as DNA: TGTGCCAGCAGCGTAGAGGGTGAAGAAGAGACCCAGTACTTC.

This clonotype was detected ten times or more. The chain recombines TRBV4-3 with TRBJ1-6; D unresolved. CDR3 length equals 17 residues. Trimming stripped 0 bases from V and 6 bases from J, with 15 bases between. Germline lookup yields CDR1 LGHNA and CDR2 YSLEER. The CDR3 is CASSQDRWRAVNSPLHF. CDR3 bases: TGCGCCAGCAGCCAAGATCGGTGGAGGGCAGTTAATTCACCCCTCCACTTT.

This clonotype was seen at least ten times. CDR3 bases: TGTGCCAGCAGCCTGACCCGAGGGAGCGGTGAAAAACTGTTTTTT. Its protein is CASSLTRGSGEKLFF. The rearrangement uses TRBV7-9 and TRBJ1-4; D remains unclear. Trimming cost V 5 bases and J 7 bases, with 17 bases left between them. Germline V gene lookup returns CDR1 SEHNR and CDR2 FQNEAQ (reference sequence). The CDR3 length is 15 residues.

This clonotype was seen many times. CDR3 nucleotide sequence: TGTGCCAGTAGCCCGACAGGCGCGGAGCTGTTTTTT. Translated, it gives CASSPTGAELFF. The chain uses TRBV19 and TRBJ2-2, with D perhaps TRBD1 (6 bases). The germline V gene has CDR1 LNHDA and CDR2 SQIVND (reference sequence). V lost 6 bases and J lost 10, with 12 bases in between. The CDR3 loop spans 12 amino acids.

This clonotype has at least ten counts. The genes are TRBV30 and TRBJ1-5; D remains ambiguous. V lost 0 bases and J lost 4, with 7 bases in between. The CDR3 covers 13 residues. The V gene's germline CDR1 is GTSNPN and CDR2 SVGIG (reference sequence). CDR3 nucleotide sequence: TGTGCCTGGAGTGTTGATTCGAATCAGCCCCAGCATTTT. This sequence encodes CAWSVDSNQPQHF.

In its sample, this clonotype was seen many times. The chain joins TRBV7-9 to TRBJ2-3; 8 bases are shared with TRBD1. Germline V gives CDR1 SEHNR, CDR2 FQNEAQ (reference sequence). With V trimmed by 7 bases and J by 1 base, 7 bases remained unmatched. CDR3 length equals 15 residues. The DNA of the CDR3 is TGTGCCAGCACCTCCGGGACAGGTCGCACAGATACGCAGTATTTT. It translates to CASTSGTGRTDTQYF. Complete variable domain (other parts from reference TRBV7-9 and TRBJ2-3): DTGVSQNPRHKITKRGQNVTFRCDPISEHNRLYWYRQTLGQGPEFLTYFQNEAQLEKSRLLSDRFSAERPKGSFSTLEIQRTEQGDSAMYLCASTSGTGRTDTQYFGPGTRLTVL.

This clonotype showed up many times. This chain uses TRBV28 with TRBJ2-2, with D unresolved. CDR3 length: 13 amino acids. The V and J ends lost 3 bases and 3 bases respectively, with 5 bases between them. CDR1 and CDR2 (germline): MDHEN, SYDVKM. The CDR3 DNA reads as TGTGCCAGCAGTTTTTCCTACACCGGGGAGCTGTTTTTT. Its translation: CASSFSYTGELFF.

In the case of this clonotype: One base away lies a much larger clone, so this may be a sequencing read error. The chain uses TRBV7-7 and TRBJ2-5; D is uncertain. Germline V CDR1 and CDR2: SSHAT, FNYEAQ (reference sequence). The CDR3 has 13 amino acids. CDR3 residues: CTSSPTLRETQYF. CDR3 DNA sequence: TGTACCAGCAGCCCAACGCTGAGGGAGACCCAGTACTTC.

In its sample, this clonotype was seen many times. V is TRBV28 and J is TRBJ2-7; D assignment may be TRBD1 or TRBD2 (5 bases each). Trimming left V 8 bases short and J 3 bases short, with 17 bases between. CDR1 and CDR2 (germline): MDHEN, SYDVKM. The CDR3 covers 14 residues. CDR3 DNA: TGTGCCAGCGACGGGACGGACGAACTCTACGAGCAGTACTTC. It codes for CASDGTDELYEQYF.

This clonotype was counted at least ten times. The V and J genes are TRBV4-1 and TRBJ2-7; D tentatively fits TRBD1 or TRBD2 (5 bases each). The CDR3 is 16 residues long. Trimming shortened V by 1 base and J by 2 bases, and 15 bases separated the two germline ends. Germline CDR1 MGHRA, CDR2 YSYEKL. The chain's CDR3 is CASSQGSRGPTYEQYF. The CDR3 bases are TGCGCCAGCAGCCAAGGGAGTAGGGGACCCACCTACGAGCAGTACTTC.

This clonotype was recorded a few times. V is TRBV6-5 and J is TRBJ1-4; TRBD1 matches 9 bases. The CDR3 consists of 20 residues. Germline CDR1 and CDR2: MNHEY and SVGAGI. Trimming at V came to 0 bases and at J to 4 bases, leaving 15 bases not matched to a gene. The chain's CDR3 is CASSYSTGQGTSWGNEKLFF. DNA for the CDR3: TGTGCCAGCAGTTACTCCACGGGACAGGGAACCTCGTGGGGTAATGAAAAACTGTTTTTT.

V usage is TRBV7-6 and J usage is TRBJ2-7; D is ambiguous. V was trimmed by 1 base and J by 4 bases, leaving 11 bases between them. Germline-derived CDR1 and CDR2 are SGHVS and FNYEAQ. This CDR3 is built from 14 residues. The CDR3: CASSLEAPSYEQYF. DNA of the CDR3: TGTGCCAGCAGCTTAGAGGCCCCTAGTTACGAGCAGTACTTC.